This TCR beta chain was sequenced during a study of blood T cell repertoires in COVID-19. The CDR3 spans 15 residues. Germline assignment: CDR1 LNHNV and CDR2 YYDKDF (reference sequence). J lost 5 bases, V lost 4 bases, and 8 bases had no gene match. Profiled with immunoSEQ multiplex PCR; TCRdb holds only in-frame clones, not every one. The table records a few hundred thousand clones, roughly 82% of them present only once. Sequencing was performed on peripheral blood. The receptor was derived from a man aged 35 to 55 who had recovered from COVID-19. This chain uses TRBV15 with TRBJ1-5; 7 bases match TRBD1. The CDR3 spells CATSKTGMGYQPQHF. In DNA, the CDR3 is TGTGCCACCAGCAAGACAGGGATGGGCTATCAGCCCCAGCATTTT.